A selection of T cell receptor beta chains follows, all from one sample in a study of PD-L1 blockade in urothelial cancer. Clones were read by immunoSEQ multiplex PCR, and TCRdb kept only the in-frame ones, dropping some. The repertoire holds fewer than 100,000 clones, with 85% as singletons. Source: PBMCs, taken around atezolizumab (anti-PD-L1) treatment. All receptors derive from a man aged 35 to 55 with urothelial cancer. Both conserved end residues are part of each CDR3. Each record gives: J gene, D gene, V gene, clone size, CDR3 protein, CDR3 DNA. D genes are given only for firm matches. Only part of the rows carry a size: once, few, many, or a class if the clone is expanded.

>TRBJ2-3|TRBD1|TRBV5-1|NA
CASSLFGTGGTTQYF
TGCGCCAGCAGCTTGTTTGGGACAGGAGGAACTACGCAGTATTTT
>TRBJ2-4|NA|TRBV27|NA
CASLTDQNIQYF
TGTGCCAGCCTAACAGATCAAAACATTCAGTACTTC
>TRBJ1-2|NA|TRBV7-3|NA
CASSLTGGVGGYTF
TGTGCCAGCAGCTTAACAGGGGGGGTGGGAGGCTACACCTTC
>TRBJ1-4|TRBD1|TRBV6-6|NA
CASSYTWTGVLELFF
TGTGCCAGCAGTTACACCTGGACAGGCGTACTGGAACTGTTTTTT
>TRBJ2-2|TRBD1|TRBV5-1|many
CASSSGQTNTGELFF
TGCGCCAGCAGCTCGGGACAGACGAACACCGGGGAGCTGTTTTTT
>TRBJ2-3|NA|TRBV2|NA
CASSRFSTDTQYF
TGTGCCAGCAGCCGGTTTAGCACAGATACGCAGTATTTT
>TRBJ2-5|NA|TRBV5-6|NA
CASSLPAEETQYF
TGTGCCAGCAGCCTTCCTGCGGAAGAGACCCAGTACTTC
>TRBJ1-1|NA|TRBV19|NA
CASLPGHLRGSEAFF
TGTGCCAGCCTCCCGGGACATTTAAGGGGTTCTGAAGCTTTCTTT
>TRBJ1-4|NA|TRBV19|NA
CASSPRQFSTNEKLFF
TGTGCCAGTAGTCCACGACAGTTTTCGACTAATGAAAAACTGTTTTTT
>TRBJ1-1|NA|TRBV27|NA
CASKYQGPNTEAFF
TGTGCCAGCAAATATCAGGGGCCGAACACTGAAGCTTTCTTT
>TRBJ2-1|TRBD2|TRBV5-4|NA
CASSFRSSGSGEQFF
TGTGCCAGCAGCTTTAGGTCTAGCGGGAGTGGTGAGCAGTTCTTC
>TRBJ2-3|NA|TRBV9|NA
CASSVTSTDTQYF
TGTGCCAGCAGCGTGACTTCCACAGATACGCAGTATTTT
>TRBJ2-1|TRBD2|TRBV4-3|NA
CASSQDPLAGTLNEQFF
TGCGCCAGCAGCCAAGATCCTCTAGCGGGGACCCTGAATGAGCAGTTCTTC
>TRBJ2-7|NA|TRBV28|NA
CASRADYEQYF
TGTGCCAGCAGAGCGGACTACGAGCAGTACTTC
>TRBJ2-1|TRBD2|TRBV15|few
CATSGGGSYNEQFF
TGTGCCACCAGCGGGGGGGGCTCCTACAATGAGCAGTTCTTC
>TRBJ2-3|TRBD2|TRBV7-2|once
CASSLGLAGGSLRTDTQYF
TGTGCCAGCAGCCTCGGACTAGCGGGAGGGTCCTTGCGCACAGATACGCAGTATTTT
>TRBJ1-5|NA|TRBV15|NA
CATSIEGRRQPQHF
TGTGCCACCAGCATAGAGGGGAGGAGACAGCCCCAGCATTTT
>TRBJ2-7|NA|TRBV6-5|NA
CASSRDGRRRNF
TGTGCCAGCAGTAGGGATGGGCGACGGAGGAACTTC
>TRBJ2-7|NA|TRBV28|few
CASSPRGKSYEQYF
TGTGCCAGCAGTCCCCGGGGGAAGTCCTACGAGCAGTACTTC
>TRBJ2-5|TRBD2|TRBV14|NA
CASSPGLAGETQYF
TGTGCCAGCAGCCCGGGACTAGCGGGAGAGACCCAGTACTTC